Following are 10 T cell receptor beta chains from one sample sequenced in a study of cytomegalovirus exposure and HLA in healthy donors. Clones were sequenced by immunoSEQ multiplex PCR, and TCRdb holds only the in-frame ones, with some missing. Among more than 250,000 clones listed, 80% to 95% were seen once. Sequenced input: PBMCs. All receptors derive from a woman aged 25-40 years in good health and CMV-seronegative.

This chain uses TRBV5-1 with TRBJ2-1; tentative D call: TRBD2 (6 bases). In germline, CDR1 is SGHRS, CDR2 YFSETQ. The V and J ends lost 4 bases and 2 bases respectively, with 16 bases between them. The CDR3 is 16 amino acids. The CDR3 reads CASSLRGTAPYNEQFF. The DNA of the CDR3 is TGCGCCAGCAGCCTGAGAGGGACTGCACCCTACAATGAGCAGTTCTTC.

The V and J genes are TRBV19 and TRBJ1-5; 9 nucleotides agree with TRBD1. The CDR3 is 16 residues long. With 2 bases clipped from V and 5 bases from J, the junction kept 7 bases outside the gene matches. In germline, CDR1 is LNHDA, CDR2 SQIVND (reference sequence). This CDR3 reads CASSISGQGRDQPQHF. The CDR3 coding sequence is TGTGCCAGTAGTATAAGCGGACAGGGGAGGGATCAGCCCCAGCATTTT.

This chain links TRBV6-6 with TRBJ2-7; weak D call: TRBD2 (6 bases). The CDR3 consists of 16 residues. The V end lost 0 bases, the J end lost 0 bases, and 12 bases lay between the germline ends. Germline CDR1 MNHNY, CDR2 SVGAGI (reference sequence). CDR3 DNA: TGTGCCAGCAGTTACTCGGAGTCTAGCGCCTCCTACGAGCAGTACTTC. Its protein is CASSYSESSASYEQYF.

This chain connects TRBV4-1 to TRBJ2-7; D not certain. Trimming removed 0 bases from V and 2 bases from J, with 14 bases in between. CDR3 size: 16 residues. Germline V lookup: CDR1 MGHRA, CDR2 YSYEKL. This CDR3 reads CASSQEWGSAAYEQYF. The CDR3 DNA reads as TGCGCCAGCAGCCAAGAATGGGGATCCGCGGCCTACGAGCAGTACTTC.

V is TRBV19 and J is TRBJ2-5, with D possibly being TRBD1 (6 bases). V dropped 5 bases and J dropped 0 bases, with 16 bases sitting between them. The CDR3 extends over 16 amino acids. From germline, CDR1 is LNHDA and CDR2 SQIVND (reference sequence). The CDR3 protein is CASSHPGTPYQETQYF. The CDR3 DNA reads TGTGCCAGTAGTCATCCAGGGACACCGTACCAAGAGACCCAGTACTTC.

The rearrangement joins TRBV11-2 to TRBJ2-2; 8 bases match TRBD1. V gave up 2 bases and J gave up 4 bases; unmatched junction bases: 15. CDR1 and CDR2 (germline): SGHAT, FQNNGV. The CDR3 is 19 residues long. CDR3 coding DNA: TGTGCCAGCAGCTTAATCTGGAGAAGCAGGGGGCAGAGCACCGGGGAGCTGTTTTTT. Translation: CASSLIWRSRGQSTGELFF.

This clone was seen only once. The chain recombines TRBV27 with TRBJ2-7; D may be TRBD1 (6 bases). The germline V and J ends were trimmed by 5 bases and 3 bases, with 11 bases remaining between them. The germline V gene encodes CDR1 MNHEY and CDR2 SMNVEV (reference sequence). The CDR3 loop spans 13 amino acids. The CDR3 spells CASSHGQHYEQYF. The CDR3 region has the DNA TGTGCCAGCAGTCACGGACAGCACTACGAGCAGTACTTC.

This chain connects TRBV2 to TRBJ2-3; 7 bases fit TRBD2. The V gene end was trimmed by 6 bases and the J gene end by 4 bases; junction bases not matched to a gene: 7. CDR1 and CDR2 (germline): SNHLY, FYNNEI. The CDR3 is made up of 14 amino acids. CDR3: CASRGTTGPDTQYF. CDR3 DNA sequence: TGTGCCAGCAGAGGGACTACCGGCCCAGATACGCAGTATTTT.

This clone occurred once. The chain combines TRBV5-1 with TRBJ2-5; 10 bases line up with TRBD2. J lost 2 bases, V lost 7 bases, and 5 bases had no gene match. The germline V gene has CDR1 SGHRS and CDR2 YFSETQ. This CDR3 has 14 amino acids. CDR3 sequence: CASGGTSAQETQYF. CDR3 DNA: TGCGCCAGCGGTGGGACTAGCGCGCAAGAGACCCAGTACTTC.

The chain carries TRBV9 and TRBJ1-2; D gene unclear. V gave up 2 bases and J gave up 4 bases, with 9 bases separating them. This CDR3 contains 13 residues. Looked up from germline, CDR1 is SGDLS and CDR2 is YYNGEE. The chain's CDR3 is CASSVASSYGYTF. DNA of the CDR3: TGTGCCAGCAGCGTGGCAAGCAGCTATGGCTACACCTTC.